These T cell receptor beta chains were read from a single sample in a study of early stage breast cancer tumors. Assay: immunoSEQ multiplex PCR; the TCRdb copy retains only in-frame clones and omits some. The sample has roughly 21,000 clones, roughly 76% seen once. Sample: blood. These receptors came from a person between 55 and 70 years old with breast cancer. Each CDR3 is given with its conserved first and last residue. D genes are given only for firm matches. Some rows mark clone size as missing; the rest say once, few, many or name a class of expanded clone.

>TRBV6-6|NA|NA|TRBJ2-7
TGTGCCAGCAGTCCCGCTTCCTACACCTACGAGCAGTACTTC
CASSPASYTYEQYF
>TRBV5-1|NA|NA|TRBJ1-5
TGCGCCAGCAGCTTGCTGGGTGGAAGCAATCAGCCCCAGCATTTT
CASSLLGGSNQPQHF
>TRBV27|NA|NA|TRBJ2-7
TGTGCCAGCAGCTTACAGGGAATCCACGAGCAGTACTTC
CASSLQGIHEQYF
>TRBV18|NA|NA|TRBJ2-3
TGTGCCAGCTCAGCACGCTGGGCCAGCACAGATACGCAGTATTTT
CASSARWASTDTQYF
>TRBV10-3|NA|NA|TRBJ2-7
TGTGCCATCAGTGATAATCGGGAAGCCCACGAGCAGTACTTC
CAISDNREAHEQYF
>TRBV5-5|NA|NA|TRBJ2-1
TGTGCCAGCAGCTTTCTCCAACTCAGCTCCTACAATGAGCAGTTCTTC
CASSFLQLSSYNEQFF
>TRBV11-3|NA|few|TRBJ2-2
TGTGCCAGCAGCCAAACAGGGTCTAACACCGGGGTGCTGTTTTTT
CASSQTGSNTGVLFF
>TRBV5-1|NA|NA|TRBJ1-4
TGCGCCAGCAGCTTGGACAGGCCGGGTGAAAAACTGTTTTTT
CASSLDRPGEKLFF
>TRBV6-6|NA|few|TRBJ1-5
TGTGCCAGTGGGGTGAAGCAGCCCCAGCATTTT
CASGVKQPQHF
>TRBV27|TRBD1|NA|TRBJ1-1
TGTGCCAGCAGTTCAGGAATCCGCCAGGTCCCCACCCGACAGGGTTTGAGGTACGGCACTGAAGCTTTCTTT
CASSSGIRQVPTRQGLRYGTEAFF
>TRBV14|NA|once|TRBJ2-3
TGTGCCAGCAGCCAAGAATACACGGAGGATACGCAGTATTTT
CASSQEYTEDTQYF
>TRBV19|TRBD1|NA|TRBJ1-1
TGTGCCAGTAGTATAGGCCCCGGGACAGGGGACACTGAAGCTTTCTTT
CASSIGPGTGDTEAFF
>TRBV6-6|TRBD1|large|TRBJ1-1
TGTGCCAGCAGTCTCACAGGGGGTAGCACTGAAGCTTTCTTT
CASSLTGGSTEAFF
>TRBV29-1|NA|NA|TRBJ2-2
TGCAGCGTTGGAGGGAACACCGGGGAGCTGTTTTTT
CSVGGNTGELFF
>TRBV29-1|TRBD2|NA|TRBJ2-2
TGCAGCGTTGAACCCTCGGCTGGCGGGGGGGCCACCGGGGAGCTGTTTTTT
CSVEPSAGGGATGELFF
>TRBV30|NA|once|TRBJ1-5
TGTGCCTGGAGTCCAACAGGGAATCAGCCCCAGCATTTT
CAWSPTGNQPQHF
>TRBV11-2|TRBD1|NA|TRBJ1-5
TGTGCCAGCAGCTTAGCAGGGGGCCGCAATCAGCCCCAGCATTTT
CASSLAGGRNQPQHF
>TRBV11-2|NA|NA|TRBJ1-3
TGTGCCAGCAGCCGAGACCGAGCGGGAAACACCATATATTTT
CASSRDRAGNTIYF
>TRBV27|NA|NA|TRBJ2-6
TGTGCCAGCAGGTCTGGGGCCAACGTCCTGACTTTC
CASRSGANVLTF
>TRBV27|NA|NA|TRBJ2-7
TGTGCCAGCAGTTTAGGGTTGGGTTCCGAGCAGTACTTC
CASSLGLGSEQYF
>TRBV19|TRBD1|NA|TRBJ2-7
TGTGCCAGTAGTACGACAAGACAGGGCCGGACGTACGAGCAGTACTTC
CASSTTRQGRTYEQYF
>TRBV19|NA|NA|TRBJ2-7
TGTGCCAGTAGTTCAGACACCCGTCGCTACGAGCAGTACTTC
CASSSDTRRYEQYF
>TRBV9|NA|NA|TRBJ2-2
TGTGCCAGCAGCGTAGAATGGACTTCGAACACCGGGGAGCTGTTTTTT
CASSVEWTSNTGELFF
>TRBV6-6|NA|few|TRBJ1-1
TGTGCCAGCAACCGCTACACTGAAGCTTTCTTT
CASNRYTEAFF
>TRBV7-2|NA|NA|TRBJ2-1
TGTGCCAGCACCCAGGAGGGGACTTCCTACAATGAGCAGTTCTTC
CASTQEGTSYNEQFF
>TRBV5-6|NA|NA|TRBJ2-2
TGTGCCAGCAGCTCCCCCCAGCGGGAGCTGTTTTTT
CASSSPQRELFF
>TRBV18|NA|NA|TRBJ2-1
TGTGCCAGCTCACCACCCGCCCTCCTCTCCTACAATGAGCAGTTCTTC
CASSPPALLSYNEQFF
>TRBV27|NA|NA|TRBJ2-7
TGTGCCAGCAGTTTATCTAGGGGCGCCGCGTACGAGCAGTACTTC
CASSLSRGAAYEQYF
>TRBV2|NA|NA|TRBJ2-1
TGTGCCAGCAAGATCAAGCGATCCGACAATGAGCAGTTCTTC
CASKIKRSDNEQFF
>TRBV7-9|NA|NA|TRBJ2-1
TGTGCCAGCAGCCGGGACTTCGGTGAGCAGTTCTTC
CASSRDFGEQFF
>TRBV7-9|TRBD1|NA|TRBJ2-3
TGTGCCAGCAGCAAGACAGGGGGAAGGGATACGCAGTATTTT
CASSKTGGRDTQYF
>TRBV4-1|NA|NA|TRBJ1-5
TGCGCCAGCAGCCAAGACCCAGGGGTGGGCAATCAGCCCCAGCATTTT
CASSQDPGVGNQPQHF
>TRBV6-5|NA|NA|TRBJ1-3
TGTGCCAGCAGTTGGTCGCGGCAAGCTGGAAACACCATATATTTT
CASSWSRQAGNTIYF
>TRBV4-1|NA|few|TRBJ1-1
TGCGCCAGCAGCCAAGATGTGGAGAGAGGCACTGAAGCTTTCTTT
CASSQDVERGTEAFF
>TRBV4-2|NA|NA|TRBJ2-1
TGTGCCAGCAGCCAACCGATGAGTCAGGTTAATGAGCAGTTCTTC
CASSQPMSQVNEQFF
>TRBV9|TRBD2|NA|TRBJ2-7
TGTGCCAGCAGCGGGACTGGACTAGCGTCCTACGAGCAGTACTTC
CASSGTGLASYEQYF
>TRBV4-1|TRBD1|NA|TRBJ2-3
TGCGCCAGCAGTGACAGGGGGTTCACAGATACGCAGTATTTT
CASSDRGFTDTQYF
>TRBV9|NA|NA|TRBJ1-3
TGTGCCAGCAGCGTAAGAGTGTCTGGAAACACCATATATTTT
CASSVRVSGNTIYF
>TRBV10-3|NA|NA|TRBJ1-4
TGTGCCATCAGTGAGCTGTGGGAAGGAGGGAGTTATGGAAATGAAAAACTGTTTTTT
CAISELWEGGSYGNEKLFF
>TRBV2|NA|NA|TRBJ1-5
TGTGCCAGCAGTGTTTCGGGGGGCGCGGGTCAGCCCCAGCATTTT
CASSVSGGAGQPQHF
>TRBV6-5|TRBD1|NA|TRBJ2-1
TGTGCCAGCAGCCTCGGGACAGGGTCCTACAATGAGCAGTTCTTC
CASSLGTGSYNEQFF
>TRBV25-1|NA|NA|TRBJ1-4
TGTGCCAGCAGTGACCGGATTTCCAATGAAAAACTGTTTTTT
CASSDRISNEKLFF
>TRBV5-1|NA|NA|TRBJ1-5
TGCGCCAGCAGCCCTACACTGGACAGACGAGCCAATCAGCCCCAGCATTTT
CASSPTLDRRANQPQHF
>TRBV6-1|TRBD1|NA|TRBJ1-4
TGTGCCAGCAGAGGTCTCGCAGGGGGCGCGGGAAAACTGTTTTTT
CASRGLAGGAGKLFF
>TRBV9|TRBD2|NA|TRBJ2-3
TGTGCCAGCACTCCTAGCGGGAGTTGGGCAGATACGCAGTATTTT
CASTPSGSWADTQYF
>TRBV11-2|TRBD1|NA|TRBJ1-5
TGTGCCAGCAGCTTTGGGACAGCTCGTAATCAGCCCCAGCATTTT
CASSFGTARNQPQHF
>TRBV30|NA|NA|TRBJ1-3
TGTGCCTGGACGGGGGGAAACACCATATATTTT
CAWTGGNTIYF
>TRBV29-1|NA|once|TRBJ2-6
TGCAGCGTTGAGCCGAGGTCGGGGGCCAACGTCCTGACTTTC
CSVEPRSGANVLTF
>TRBV11-2|NA|NA|TRBJ2-2
TGTGCCAGCAGCTTATCGAGCATTTACGGGGAGCTGTTTTTT
CASSLSSIYGELFF
>TRBV7-6|NA|large|TRBJ2-7
TGTGCCAGCAGCCTCCTCGATCCCTACGAGCAGTACTTC
CASSLLDPYEQYF
>TRBV10-1|TRBD2|NA|TRBJ2-3
TGCGCCAGTTATGATGATCCCGGGACTAGCGGGGGCACAGATACGCAGTATTTT
CASYDDPGTSGGTDTQYF
>TRBV27|TRBD1|NA|TRBJ1-1
TGTGCCAGCAGTTCCGTTTTACAGGGGGCCTCGACTGAAGCTTTCTTT
CASSSVLQGASTEAFF
>TRBV4-1|NA|NA|TRBJ2-7
TGCGCCAGCAGCCAGACCTCAAGCGGATCCTACGAGCAGTACTTC
CASSQTSSGSYEQYF
>TRBV30|NA|few|TRBJ1-1
TGTGCCTGGAGTATCGGGTTGGGGAACACTGAAGCTTTCTTT
CAWSIGLGNTEAFF
>TRBV9|NA|NA|TRBJ2-6
TGTGCCAGCAGCGCAGGGTCCGGGGCCAACGTCCTGACTTTC
CASSAGSGANVLTF
>TRBV7-6|NA|NA|TRBJ1-1
TGTGCCAGCAGCCCAAACCAGGTACATGAAGCTTTCTTT
CASSPNQVHEAFF
>TRBV29-1|NA|NA|TRBJ1-1
TGCAGCGTTGAGGGATATTACACTGAAGCTTTCTTT
CSVEGYYTEAFF
>TRBV4-2|TRBD2|NA|TRBJ2-1
TGTGCCAGCAGCGCGACGACTAGCGTTGATGAGCAGTTCTTC
CASSATTSVDEQFF
>TRBV27|NA|NA|TRBJ2-3
TGTGCCAGCACCCCCCTAGGGCAGCGGATCACAGATACGCAGTATTTT
CASTPLGQRITDTQYF